A single sample is the source of the 32 T cell receptor beta chains below, sequenced in a study of cytomegalovirus exposure and HLA in healthy donors. The PCR used 60 Vbeta and 13 Jbeta primers. Generated by immunoSEQ multiplex PCR, the TCRdb table keeps only in-frame clones and is missing some. Among 150,000 or so clones, around nine tenths were seen once, and the ten largest hold nearly 2%. Sequenced sample: PBMCs. The receptors were sampled from a young woman in good health and CMV-seronegative.

On this clone itself: Other nucleotide sequences in the sample specify the same CDR3. The CDR3 nucleotides are TGTGCCAGCAGCACATCAGGGGTTCAAGAAAAACTGTTTTTT. It specifies CASSTSGVQEKLFF. This chain links TRBV7-9 with TRBJ1-4, with TRBD1 as a possible D gene (6 bases). Trimming stripped 5 bases from V and 8 bases from J, with 15 bases between. Germline V gene lookup returns CDR1 SEHNR and CDR2 FQNEAQ (reference sequence). This CDR3 spans 14 amino acids.

V and J are TRBV6-6 and TRBJ2-1, with 7 bases lining up with TRBD2. The V and J ends lost 7 bases and 2 bases, in that order; junction bases with no gene match: 8. Germline CDR1 reads MNHNY; CDR2 reads SVGAGI (reference sequence). The CDR3 totals 15 residues. The CDR3 protein is CASIEAGRTYNEQFF. The CDR3 bases are TGTGCCAGCATCGAAGCGGGGAGAACCTACAATGAGCAGTTCTTC.

The V and J genes are TRBV10-3 and TRBJ1-1; D is unclear. The CDR3 has 15 residues. CDR1 is ENHRY, CDR2 SYGVKD, per germline. With 0 bases removed from V and 0 bases from J, the gap between germline ends came to 8 bases. The CDR3: CAISESGTLNTEAFF. For the CDR3, the DNA is TGTGCCATCAGTGAGTCTGGCACACTGAACACTGAAGCTTTCTTT.

The chain carries TRBV4-1 and TRBJ1-2, with D unresolved. V lost 3 bases and J 8 bases, leaving 13 bases between the germline ends. Germline V gene data show CDR1 as MGHRA and CDR2 as YSYEKL. The CDR3 contains 13 residues. CDR3 sequence (DNA): TGCGCCAGCAGCCATCGGCTGGGGAGCGGCTACACCTTC. The encoded protein is CASSHRLGSGYTF.

The rearrangement uses TRBV2 and TRBJ2-5; possibly TRBD2 for D (5 bases). The CDR3 totals 13 residues. V lost 8 bases and J 5 bases, leaving 15 bases between the germline ends. Germline CDR1 is SNHLY and CDR2 is FYNNEI. The CDR3 DNA follows: TGTGCCAGCGGAAAGAGGGATCGGGAGACCCAGTACTTC. Translated, it gives CASGKRDRETQYF.

CDR3 nucleotides: TGCGCCAGCAGCCATCCGGGACAGGGGGCGCGGGGCGAGCAGTACTTC. Translation gives CASSHPGQGARGEQYF. The V call is TRBV4-1, the J call TRBJ2-7, with TRBD1 matching 12 bases. Germline V gene lookup returns CDR1 MGHRA and CDR2 YSYEKL. The J segment lost 6 bases and the V segment lost 3 bases, leaving 9 bases of the junction unmatched. The CDR3 loop spans 16 amino acids.

This clone was detected only once. The V gene is TRBV30, the J gene TRBJ2-7; 10 bases line up with TRBD1. The germline gives CDR1 GTSNPN, CDR2 SVGIG (reference sequence). V dropped 0 bases and J dropped 11; count of bases not matched to a gene: 4. The length of the CDR3 is 12 residues. CDR3 nucleotides: TGTGCCTGGAGTGTAATGGGACAGGGGAAGTACTTC. As protein: CAWSVMGQGKYF.

This clone has a count of ten or more. The gene calls are TRBV4-1 and TRBJ1-5, with D uncertain. Germline assignment: CDR1 MGHRA and CDR2 YSYEKL. V was pared by 0 bases and J by 2 bases, with 5 bases between. This CDR3 is built from 14 residues. CDR3 nucleotide sequence: TGCGCCAGCAGCCAAGAATCAGGCAATCAGCCCCAGCATTTT. Translation gives CASSQESGNQPQHF.

The J gene is TRBJ1-1, the V gene TRBV5-1; tentative D call: TRBD1 (5 bases). This CDR3 has 14 amino acids. Germline values: CDR1 SGHRS, CDR2 YFSETQ. The V end lost 0 bases, the J end lost 2 bases, and 8 bases lay between the germline ends. For the CDR3, the DNA is TGCGCCAGCAGCTTGGTGACAGCAAACACTGAAGCTTTCTTT. Its protein product is CASSLVTANTEAFF.

The chain has TRBV19 and TRBJ2-7; D remains unclear. CDR3 size: 14 residues. Germline CDR1 LNHDA, CDR2 SQIVND (reference sequence). V shed 4 bases and J shed 0 bases, with 10 bases lying between them. CDR3 sequence reads: CASSTSGDSYEQYF. CDR3 in DNA: TGTGCCAGTAGTACGTCCGGAGACTCCTACGAGCAGTACTTC.

The rearrangement uses TRBV5-6 and TRBJ2-1; no definite D call. The CDR3 loop spans 12 amino acids. The V end lost 2 bases, the J end lost 8 bases, and 8 bases lay between the germline ends. Per the germline V gene, CDR1 is SGHDT and CDR2 is YYEEEE. This CDR3 reads CASSFRVDEQFF. In DNA, the CDR3 is TGTGCCAGCAGCTTTCGGGTGGATGAGCAGTTCTTC.

The J gene is TRBJ2-6, the V gene TRBV19; 7 bases match TRBD1. The V and J ends lost 11 bases and 0 bases, in that order; junction bases with no gene match: 7. CDR3 length: 15 amino acids. Germline V gives CDR1 LNHDA, CDR2 SQIVND (reference sequence). This chain's CDR3 is CASGTELSGANVLTF. CDR3 nucleotides: TGTGCCTCAGGGACAGAACTCTCTGGGGCCAACGTCCTGACTTTC.

This chain links TRBV5-1 with TRBJ2-3, with 8 bases lining up with TRBD2. Germline V gives CDR1 SGHRS, CDR2 YFSETQ. With V trimmed by 4 bases and J by 1 base, 2 bases remained unmatched. CDR3 size: 14 residues. For the CDR3, the DNA is TGCGCCAGCAGCCCGCGGGAGGGCACAGATACGCAGTATTTT. It specifies CASSPREGTDTQYF.

The CDR3 DNA sequence: TGTGCCAGCAGTTCGGCAGGTGGGAGATGGACTGAAGCTTTCTTT. Protein sequence: CASSSAGGRWTEAFF. This sequence joins TRBV28 and TRBJ1-1, with no clear D. Germline V gene data show CDR1 as MDHEN and CDR2 as SYDVKM. Trimming took 4 bases from V and 5 from J, leaving 17 bases between them. The CDR3 spans 15 residues.

The rearrangement joins TRBV21-1 to TRBJ1-1; the table calls TRBD1, which could not be checked here. TRBV21-1 represents a pseudogene. This CDR3 comprises 16 residues. CDR3 bases: TGTGCCAGCAGCAGGATAGGACAGGGGGCTCGTACTGAAGCTTTCTTT. Protein: CASSRIGQGARTEAFF.

V gene TRBV7-9 combines with J gene TRBJ1-5; D possibly corresponds to TRBD1 (6 bases). This CDR3 region has 18 residues. The germline gives CDR1 SEHNR, CDR2 FQNEAQ (reference sequence). The V end lost 5 bases, the J end lost 0 bases, and 20 bases lay between the germline ends. The CDR3 is CASSPGTPDFYSNQPQHF. The CDR3, as DNA: TGTGCCAGCAGCCCCGGGACACCAGATTTTTATAGCAATCAGCCCCAGCATTTT.

CDR3 bases: TGTGCCAGCAGCACAGGGAATTGGAAGCAGTACTTC. This encodes CASSTGNWKQYF. The chain links TRBV28 to TRBJ2-7; D is possibly TRBD1 (6 bases). V gave up 6 bases and J gave up 8 bases, with 14 bases separating them. The V gene's germline CDR1 is MDHEN and CDR2 SYDVKM. The length of the CDR3 is 12 residues.

The chain is built from TRBV28 and TRBJ2-5, with 10 bases lining up with TRBD1. The J call may be wrong; the DNA end is better matched by TRBJ2-7. In germline, CDR1 is MDHEN, CDR2 SYDVKM. The CDR3 is made up of 15 amino acids. CDR3 protein: CASSLDRGRNYEQYF. Written as DNA, the CDR3 is TGTGCCAGCAGTCTAGACAGGGGGCGAAACTACGAGCAGTACTTC.

This chain uses TRBV28 with TRBJ2-3, with TRBD2 matching over 8 bases. Germline CDR1 is MDHEN and CDR2 is SYDVKM. V was pared by 2 bases and J by 2 bases, with 3 bases of the junction left unmatched. The CDR3 contains 15 residues. CDR3 loop: CASSLQRGYTDTQYF. CDR3 DNA: TGTGCCAGCAGTTTACAGCGGGGGTACACAGATACGCAGTATTTT.

This rearrangement joins TRBV7-2 to TRBJ1-1; unclear D gene. Trimming removed 4 bases at V and 7 bases at J, with 19 bases between. In germline, CDR1 is SGHTA, CDR2 FQGNSA. The CDR3 extends over 15 amino acids. In DNA form, the CDR3 reads TGTGCCAGCAGCTCTCGCGTCGGGTTTGCACTTGAAGCTTTCTTT. It specifies CASSSRVGFALEAFF.

The chain uses TRBV18 and TRBJ2-3; 16 bases line up with TRBD2. V lost 2 bases to trimming and J lost 4 bases; unmatched junction nucleotides: 6. This CDR3 has 18 amino acids. Germline V gene lookup returns CDR1 KGHSH and CDR2 LQKENI. The CDR3 DNA reads as TGTGCCAGCTCACCAGGGACTAGCGGGGGGGCCGGCCCAGATACGCAGTATTTT. Encoded protein: CASSPGTSGGAGPDTQYF.

This clone was detected ten times or more. This chain links TRBV30 with TRBJ1-1; no firm D call. Germline CDR1 is GTSNPN and CDR2 is SVGIG (reference sequence). The CDR3 loop spans 13 amino acids. V was clipped by 0 bases and J by 1 base, with 6 bases between them. CDR3 residues: CAWSVRENTEAFF. In nucleotides, the CDR3 is TGTGCCTGGAGTGTACGGGAGAACACTGAAGCTTTCTTT.

Of note for this clone: At one end the junction does not follow the germline gene, possibly because of a read error. The J gene is TRBJ2-7, the V gene TRBV7-9, with a weak D call TRBD2 (5 bases). Looked up from germline, CDR1 is SEHNR and CDR2 is FQNEAQ (reference sequence). This CDR3 comprises 12 residues. The CDR3 is CSSSGGGYEQYF. CDR3 nucleotide sequence: TGTTCCAGCAGCGGTGGAGGCTACGAGCAGTACTTC.

This clone was detected only a few times. The chain links TRBV4-1 to TRBJ2-7; the match to TRBD1 covers 9 bases. This CDR3 spans 13 amino acids. Germline assignment: CDR1 MGHRA and CDR2 YSYEKL. J was trimmed by 4 bases and V by 4 bases; bases with no gene match: 2. CDR3 sequence (DNA): TGCGCCAGCAGCCCACAGGGGGCGTACGAGCAGTACTTC. Translating gives CASSPQGAYEQYF.

This chain uses TRBV27 with TRBJ1-1; TRBD1 agrees at 7 bases. CDR1 and CDR2 from the germline V gene are MNHEY and SMNVEV (reference sequence). The J segment lost 8 bases and the V segment lost 4 bases, leaving 13 bases of the junction unmatched. This CDR3 has 15 amino acids. The CDR3 loop reads CASSSSPTGSPEAFF. CDR3 in DNA: TGTGCCAGCAGTTCCAGCCCGACAGGGAGTCCGGAAGCTTTCTTT.

The rearrangement uses TRBV5-4 and TRBJ1-1; tentative D call: TRBD1 (6 bases). There are 14 residues in the CDR3. Deletions cut 3 bases from V and 3 bases from J, with 12 bases between. CDR1 SGHNT and CDR2 YYREEE come from the germline V gene (reference sequence). CDR3 nucleotide sequence: TGTGCCAGCAGCTGGCAGGGGAGGGACACTGAAGCTTTCTTT. Translation: CASSWQGRDTEAFF.

The chain combines TRBV6-6 with TRBJ2-7; 9 nucleotides line up with TRBD1. The ends lost 6 bases at V and 3 bases at J; junction bases unmatched: 6. This CDR3 region has 14 residues. CDR1 and CDR2 from the germline V gene are MNHNY and SVGAGI (reference sequence). The CDR3 loop reads CASRAGTGYYEQYF. In DNA, the CDR3 is TGTGCCAGCAGGGCCGGGACAGGGTACTACGAGCAGTACTTC.

This sequence joins TRBV2 and TRBJ2-7; the match to TRBD1 covers 9 bases. Germline V gene data show CDR1 as SNHLY and CDR2 as FYNNEI. The junction had 9 bases not matched to a gene; V was cut back by 6 bases and J by 3 bases. CDR3 length: 15 amino acids. The CDR3 DNA sequence: TGTGCCAGCAGCCCTGGGACAGGGATTTTCTACGAGCAGTACTTC. Amino acid sequence: CASSPGTGIFYEQYF.

The chain uses TRBV28 and TRBJ1-1; a weak D match, TRBD1 (5 bases). The CDR3 sequence is 13 residues long. Trimming took off 6 bases at V and 5 bases at J, with 13 bases between the two ends. The germline V gene encodes CDR1 MDHEN and CDR2 SYDVKM. CDR3 sequence: CASSQGGATEAFF. The CDR3 DNA sequence: TGTGCCAGCAGCCAGGGAGGGGCGACTGAAGCTTTCTTT.

This sequence joins TRBV5-1 and TRBJ2-7; the match to TRBD1 covers 12 bases. Trimming at V came to 7 bases and at J to 7 bases, leaving 6 bases not matched to a gene. The length of the CDR3 is 13 residues. In germline, CDR1 is SGHRS, CDR2 YFSETQ. The CDR3 nucleotides are TGCGCCAGCTCGGGACAGGGGGCGCGAGAGCAGTACTTC. It encodes CASSGQGAREQYF. Filled out from reference TRBV5-1 and TRBJ2-7, the complete variable domain reads KAGVTQTPRYLIKTRGQQVTLSCSPISGHRSVSWYQQTPGQGLQFLFEYFSETQRNKGNFPGRFSGRQFSNSRSEMNVSTLELGDSALYLCASSGQGAREQYFGPGTRLTVT.

The chain couples TRBV28 to TRBJ1-2; D is unclear. The CDR3 is made up of 11 amino acids. Germline CDR1 MDHEN, CDR2 SYDVKM. The CDR3 loop is CSAGANYGYTF. As DNA, the CDR3 is TGTTCGGCGGGAGCTAACTATGGCTACACCTTC.

The chain employs TRBV19 and TRBJ1-5; D unresolved. The ends were cut back, 3 bases at V and 2 bases at J, with 14 bases in the middle. Germline V lookup: CDR1 LNHDA, CDR2 SQIVND (reference sequence). This CDR3 spans 16 amino acids. CDR3 in amino acids: CASSIYTARGNQPQHF. CDR3 coding DNA: TGTGCCAGTAGTATTTACACAGCGAGGGGCAATCAGCCCCAGCATTTT.